This entry features one T cell receptor (beta chain) sequence. This entry comes from a study of CD8 T cells in Susac syndrome. With random hexamers, roughly 0.45 to 1 ug RNA was reverse transcribed. The immunoSEQ assay covered 54 Vbeta and 13 Jbeta segments for CDR3. TCRdb recomputed calls from the immunoSEQ multiplex PCR reads with MiXCR, one row per CDR3 protein. The sample carries over 350,000 distinct CDR3 sequences, 75% to 90% recorded once. Sequencing targeted TCR beta in T cells from blood (CD8+ and CD4+). Each multiple sclerosis control was a treatment-naive patient with relapsing-remitting disease that was either stable or active. The clonotype originates from a human donor with multiple sclerosis. Sample: CD8+ T cells from PBMCs.

The DNA for the CDR3 is TGTGCCAGTTGCGTCGGGACAGGTTTTGGCGAGCAGTACTTC. It encodes CASCVGTGFGEQYF. This chain joins TRBV27 and TRBJ2-7, with 8 bases that match TRBD1. The germline V gene encodes CDR1 MNHEY and CDR2 SMNVEV (reference sequence). With 9 bases clipped from V and 6 bases from J, the junction kept 13 bases outside the gene matches. The CDR3 is 14 amino acids.